This T cell receptor (beta chain) came from a study of blood T cell repertoires in COVID-19. At the level of the study: The cDNA or gDNA used as material had been derived from T cells, B-cell-depleted T cells, or PBMCs.

J was trimmed by 2 bases and V by 2 bases; bases with no gene match: 0. The CDR3 is 15 residues long. Germline values: CDR1 SEHNR, CDR2 FQNEAQ (reference sequence). Source study methods: Estimated nucleated cell counts came from reference gene primer amplification. Sequencing used immunoSEQ multiplex PCR; TCRdb keeps in-frame clones, though not all of them. Clonal size and the V and J genes are those of that table, whereas D and trimming came from the DNA. This table holds tens of thousands of clones, 70% to 90% found once. The specimen sequenced was peripheral blood. V usage is TRBV7-9 and J usage is TRBJ2-1, with 10 bases aligning to TRBD2. The clonotype was recovered from a human donor in a cohort sampled during active COVID-19. For the CDR3, the DNA is TGTGCCAGCAGCTTACTAGCGGGGGCCTACAATGAGCAGTTCTTC. Translation: CASSLLAGAYNEQFF.